Presented here are 28 T cell receptor beta chains from one specimen sequenced in a study of blood T cell repertoires in COVID-19. Sequencing used immunoSEQ multiplex PCR; TCRdb keeps in-frame clones, though not all of them. The sample lists under 250,000 clones; 70% to 90% were seen once. The sample was peripheral blood. The origin of the receptors is a woman between 50 and 59 years old with active or convalescent COVID-19.

The gene calls are TRBV6-2 or TRBV6-3 and TRBJ2-5; tentatively, D is TRBD2 (6 bases). The CDR3 runs to 14 residues. Trimming removed 0 bases from V and 5 bases from J, with 10 bases in between. Germline CDR1 reads MNHEY; CDR2 reads SVGEGT. CDR3 DNA sequence: TGTGCCAGCAGTTACTCAGGACGGGGGGAGACCCAGTACTTC. Protein product: CASSYSGRGETQYF.

This chain uses TRBV6-5 with TRBJ1-4; 10 bases match TRBD1. Looked up from germline, CDR1 is MNHEY and CDR2 is SVGAGI. J gave up 6 bases and V 5 bases, and 6 bases lay outside the gene matches. CDR3 size: 15 residues. Written as DNA, the CDR3 is TGTGCCAGCAGTCGGCCGGGACAGGGGTATGAAAAACTGTTTTTT. As protein: CASSRPGQGYEKLFF.

The chain has TRBV5-1 and TRBJ2-1; TRBD2 is a possible D gene (6 bases). V was clipped by 0 bases and J by 3 bases, with 19 bases between them. This CDR3 comprises 18 residues. Germline V lookup: CDR1 SGHRS, CDR2 YFSETQ. For the CDR3, the DNA is TGCGCCAGCAGCTTGGGCACCGTTTCTAGCGCGAACTACAATGAGCAGTTCTTC. Residues: CASSLGTVSSANYNEQFF.

The genes are TRBV11-2 and TRBJ1-2, with TRBD1 as a possible D gene (5 bases). Trimming removed 7 bases from V and 4 bases from J, with 13 bases in between. CDR3 size: 13 residues. Per germline, CDR1 SGHAT and CDR2 FQNNGV. The CDR3 nucleotides are TGTGCCAGCAACGTCGGGGGGACCTATGGCTACACCTTC. Translating gives CASNVGGTYGYTF.

The chain carries TRBV7-3 and TRBJ2-1; D might be TRBD2 (6 bases). The CDR3 has 14 amino acids. The ends were cut back, 8 bases at V and 2 bases at J, with 13 bases in the middle. Germline V gene data show CDR1 as SGHTA and CDR2 as FQGTGA. The CDR3 DNA reads as TGTGCCAGCCGGGTGGCGGGAACCTACAATGAGCAGTTCTTC. Protein product: CASRVAGTYNEQFF. The complete variable domain, with remaining parts taken from reference TRBV7-3 and TRBJ2-1, reads GAGVSQTPSNKVTEKGKYVELRCDPISGHTALYWYRQSLGQGPEFLIYFQGTGAADDSGLPNDRFFAVRPEGSVSTLKIQRTERGDSAVYLCASRVAGTYNEQFFGPGTRLTVL.

This chain uses TRBV28 with TRBJ2-4, with 9 nucleotides matching TRBD2. The trim removed 8 bases at V and 7 bases at J, leaving 6 bases unmatched. This CDR3 is 13 amino acids long. Germline V gene sequence: CDR1 MDHEN, CDR2 SYDVKM. This chain's CDR3 is CASGGGGVNIQYF. CDR3 bases: TGTGCCAGCGGCGGGGGGGGCGTGAACATTCAGTACTTC.

The chain recombines TRBV5-1 with TRBJ2-1; TRBD2 matches 8 bases. V was pared by 4 bases and J by 8 bases, with 8 bases of the junction left unmatched. The CDR3 length is 14 residues. Germline CDR1 reads SGHRS; CDR2 reads YFSETQ. CDR3 in DNA: TGCGCCAGCAGCCGATCGCTTAGCGGGGATGAGCAGTTCTTC. As protein: CASSRSLSGDEQFF.

The J gene is TRBJ2-3, the V gene TRBV4-1; D not resolved. Trimming pared 0 bases from V and 0 bases from J, leaving 10 bases between. Germline assignment: CDR1 MGHRA and CDR2 YSYEKL. CDR3 length: 16 residues. This CDR3 is CASSQDPGRSTDTQYF. For the CDR3, the DNA is TGCGCCAGCAGCCAAGATCCCGGCAGGAGCACAGATACGCAGTATTTT.

This clone was detected a few times. The chain combines TRBV19 with TRBJ2-3; a possible D gene is TRBD1 (6 bases). The CDR3 consists of 16 residues. The V end was cut by 3 bases, the J end by 0 bases, with 13 bases between. From germline, CDR1 is LNHDA and CDR2 SQIVND (reference sequence). CDR3 in DNA: TGTGCCAGTAGTATCCCGACAGGCCCAAGCACAGATACGCAGTATTTT. Residues: CASSIPTGPSTDTQYF.

CDR3 nucleotides: TGTGCCAGCAGGTTGAGCGGGGGAGCCTACGAGCAGTACTTC. Its protein product is CASRLSGGAYEQYF. This sequence joins TRBV6-5 and TRBJ2-7; the match to TRBD2 covers 8 bases. The CDR3 runs 14 residues. Germline V gives CDR1 MNHEY, CDR2 SVGAGI. V trimming: 6 bases; J trimming: 2 bases; junction bases outside the gene matches: 6.

The chain recombines TRBV7-2 with TRBJ1-1; TRBD1 might be the D (5 bases). The CDR3 spans 15 residues. V was trimmed by 0 bases and J by 1 base, leaving 9 bases between them. Germline CDR1 is SGHTA and CDR2 is FQGNSA. The CDR3 DNA reads as TGTGCCAGCAGCTTAGCGCTCCAGGGGAACACTGAAGCTTTCTTT. Its protein product is CASSLALQGNTEAFF.

This sequence joins TRBV2 and TRBJ1-1; TRBD1 agrees at 9 bases. V shed 7 bases, J shed 11 bases, and the junction held 8 bases outside the gene matches. CDR1 SNHLY and CDR2 FYNNEI come from the germline V gene. This CDR3 spans 12 amino acids. CDR3 sequence (DNA): TGTGCCAGCATCCTGGACAGGGGACGGGCTTTCTTT. This encodes CASILDRGRAFF.

For this clone: Other DNA sequences in the same sample also yield this CDR3. The rearrangement joins TRBV2 to TRBJ1-1; the D is unclear. Germline V CDR1 and CDR2: SNHLY, FYNNEI. The CDR3 is 13 amino acids. V gave up 4 bases and J gave up 1 base, with 7 bases separating them. Here the CDR3 reads CASSGPRNTEAFF. The CDR3 DNA reads as TGTGCCAGCAGTGGTCCTAGGAACACTGAAGCTTTCTTT.

This clone was detected a few times. The chain carries TRBV27 and TRBJ1-1; tentative D call: TRBD1 (5 bases). Germline-derived CDR1 and CDR2 are MNHEY and SMNVEV (reference sequence). Deletions cut 6 bases from V and 0 bases from J, with 20 bases between. The CDR3 extends over 17 amino acids. CDR3 DNA sequence: TGTGCCAGCAGCCCTTGGGGGGGATTTCATATGAACACTGAAGCTTTCTTT. Translation gives CASSPWGGFHMNTEAFF.

The rearrangement links TRBV5-6 to TRBJ2-5, with 7 bases matching TRBD2. With 4 bases clipped from V and 5 bases from J, the junction kept 11 bases outside the gene matches. Germline values: CDR1 SGHDT, CDR2 YYEEEE. CDR3 size: 15 residues. This CDR3 reads CASSGTGEGSETQYF. The CDR3 DNA reads as TGTGCCAGCAGCGGCACGGGGGAGGGTAGCGAGACCCAGTACTTC.

The chain combines TRBV18 with TRBJ1-5; D is unclear. The CDR3 runs to 14 residues. Germline V gene data show CDR1 as KGHSH and CDR2 as LQKENI. V shed 4 bases and J shed 9 bases, with 16 bases lying between them. The chain's CDR3 is CASSRGGQIPPQHF. The CDR3 bases are TGTGCCAGCTCACGTGGTGGGCAGATCCCGCCCCAGCATTTT. Filled out from reference TRBV18 and TRBJ1-5, the complete variable domain reads NAGVMQNPRHLVRRRGQEARLRCSPMKGHSHVYWYRQLPEEGLKFMVYLQKENIIDESGMPKERFSAEFPKEGPSILRIQQVVRGDSAAYFCASSRGGQIPPQHFGDGTRLSIL.

The chain couples TRBV19 to TRBJ1-2; D is unclear. Germline V gives CDR1 LNHDA, CDR2 SQIVND (reference sequence). Trimming took 1 base from V and 11 from J, leaving 14 bases between them. The CDR3 runs to 13 residues. CDR3 loop: CASSIAAARVYTF. The CDR3 nucleotides are TGTGCCAGTAGTATAGCCGCAGCCCGGGTATACACCTTC.

This clone occurred once. The chain's CDR3 is CSVALLAGEGNEQFF. CDR3 in DNA: TGCAGCGTCGCGCTACTAGCGGGAGAGGGGAATGAGCAGTTCTTC. This chain joins TRBV29-1 and TRBJ2-1, with TRBD2 identical over 11 bases. Per germline, CDR1 SQVTM and CDR2 ANQGSEA. The CDR3 runs to 15 residues. V shed 6 bases, J shed 7 bases, and the junction held 11 bases outside the gene matches.

The rearrangement joins TRBV6-5 to TRBJ2-3; 9 bases align to TRBD1. The trim removed 8 bases at V and 4 bases at J, leaving 10 bases unmatched. This CDR3 has 15 amino acids. Germline V lookup: CDR1 MNHEY, CDR2 SVGAGI. CDR3 nucleotides: TGTGCCAGCTGCATCCGGGACAGGGCTGCAGATACGCAGTATTTT. This codes for CASCIRDRAADTQYF.

The chain couples TRBV27 to TRBJ2-7; TRBD2 matches at 11 bases. Losses at the gene ends were 2 bases for V and 0 bases for J; bases not matched to a gene: 3. The CDR3 covers 16 residues. Germline V gene lookup returns CDR1 MNHEY and CDR2 SMNVEV (reference sequence). CDR3 in amino acids: CASSLITSGSSYEQYF. The CDR3 region has the DNA TGTGCCAGCAGTTTAATCACTAGCGGGAGCTCCTACGAGCAGTACTTC.

The V call is TRBV10-2, the J call TRBJ1-1, with D possibly being TRBD1 (6 bases). The CDR3 sequence is 14 residues long. CDR1 WSHSY and CDR2 SAAADI come from the germline V gene. V was pared by 8 bases and J by 0 bases, with 13 bases between. For the CDR3, the DNA is TGCGCCAGCCAGGGGAACTTCATGAACACTGAAGCTTTCTTT. It codes for CASQGNFMNTEAFF.

The chain has TRBV3-1 (or the pseudogene TRBV3-2) and TRBJ1-4, with 7 nucleotides matching TRBD1. Germline values: CDR1 LGHDT, CDR2 YNNKEL (reference sequence). V was clipped by 4 bases and J by 2 bases; unmatched bases: 1. This CDR3 has 14 residues. The CDR3 sequence is CASSLTGTNEKLFF. The CDR3 nucleotides read TGTGCCAGCAGCCTGACAGGGACTAATGAAAAACTGTTTTTT.

The V and J genes are TRBV7-8 and TRBJ1-3, with a weak D call TRBD1 (5 bases). This CDR3 contains 16 residues. Looked up from germline, CDR1 is SGHVS and CDR2 is FQNEAQ. V was trimmed by 5 bases and J by 3 bases, leaving 17 bases between them. The CDR3 DNA reads as TGTGCCAGCAGCCCAATGTCCAGGGCACTTGGAAACACCATATATTTT. Its translation: CASSPMSRALGNTIYF.

The rearrangement links TRBV6-5 to TRBJ1-2; no clear D. Germline CDR1 reads MNHEY; CDR2 reads SVGAGI. Between the trimmed V and J ends, which lost 8 bases and 4 bases, there was a span of 5 bases. The CDR3 loop spans 10 amino acids. CDR3 DNA: TGTGCCAGCGGGCCCTATGGCTACACCTTC. Its protein is CASGPYGYTF.

The chain carries TRBV4-1 and TRBJ1-4; no definite D call. Germline V CDR1 and CDR2: MGHRA, YSYEKL. The CDR3 runs to 15 residues. With 0 bases removed from V and 8 bases from J, the gap between germline ends came to 13 bases. CDR3 coding DNA: TGCGCCAGCAGCCAAGATCCCCGGACGGGGGAAAAACTGTTTTTT. Translated: CASSQDPRTGEKLFF.

This chain uses TRBV2 with TRBJ2-5; D is unclear. The germline CDR1 and CDR2 sequences are SNHLY and FYNNEI. Trimming removed 8 bases at V and 5 bases at J, with 9 bases between. The CDR3 runs to 11 residues. The CDR3 is CASSGSETQYF. Written as DNA, the CDR3 is TGTGCCAGCTCCGGGTCCGAGACCCAGTACTTC.

The chain combines TRBV11-2 with TRBJ1-6; D unresolved. Germline V gene data show CDR1 as SGHAT and CDR2 as FQNNGV. The CDR3 runs to 16 residues. Trimming took 5 bases from V and 4 from J, leaving 15 bases between them. The CDR3 sequence: CASSHTRLGYNSPLHF. CDR3 nucleotides: TGTGCCAGCAGCCATACCAGGTTGGGTTATAATTCACCCCTCCACTTT.

The chain has TRBV19 and TRBJ2-3, with 11 positions matching TRBD2. J was trimmed by 5 bases and V by 3 bases; bases with no gene match: 4. This CDR3 is built from 15 residues. CDR1 LNHDA and CDR2 SQIVND come from the germline V gene (reference sequence). CDR3 sequence: CASSMLAGGIDTQYF. CDR3 DNA: TGTGCCAGTAGTATGCTAGCGGGGGGCATAGATACGCAGTATTTT.